Detailed here is one T cell receptor (beta chain). Trimming pared 8 bases from V and 0 bases from J, leaving 11 bases between. CDR1 is SNHLY, CDR2 FYNNEI, per germline. The CDR3 has 14 residues. This sample is part of a study of blood T cell repertoires in COVID-19. Study at large: Whether acute or convalescent, the COVID-19 samples came from the United States, Italy and Spain. Nucleic acid was either cDNA or gDNA, and it came from T cells, B-cell-depleted T cells, or PBMCs.

Original methodology: Cell counts per sample came from amplifying reference gene primers. Using immunoSEQ multiplex PCR, the repertoire was profiled, and TCRdb retains in-frame clones only, with some absent. The V and J calls and clone size come from that table; D and trimming were worked out from the DNA. The data hold 250,000 to 350,000 clones, with roughly 88% observed a single time. Sequenced: peripheral blood. The chain is built from TRBV2 and TRBJ2-4; maybe TRBD2 (6 bases). The source is a woman aged 25 to 39 with active or convalescent COVID-19. The CDR3, as DNA: TGTGCCAGCCGGGACTCCTTAGCCAAAAACATTCAGTACTTC. Translation: CASRDSLAKNIQYF.